The entry below describes one T cell receptor beta chain. Its antigen is still unknown. Base qualities are not at hand, and no much larger clone is one base apart. This specimen comes from a study of T cell responses to AZD1222 COVID-19 vaccine (dated by TCRdb to the early 2020s). Regarding the research as a whole: AZD1222 recipients whose second dose came at about 4 weeks and those whose second dose came at about 12 weeks were combined into one group, since spike-specific TCR depth and breadth did not differ between the two schedules. Trial participants were enrolled by age into 18-55, 56-69 and 70-plus year subgroups, with around 150, 28 and 57 TCR-sequenced participants respectively. TCR sequencing was performed for fewer than 250 trial participants, of whom 207 were given two doses of AZD1222 and approximately 25 were given two doses of MenACWY control vaccine. Beyond this particular receptor, the publication reports: Because no day 14 peak-response samples were available, repertoires were characterized only after the peak T cell response. The 56-69-year group was small, and its depth increase did not reach significance, likely because of low power. Reportedly, close to half of the unique spike-specific TCRs recognized epitopes lying outside the regions that are mutated in the B.1.351 and B.1.1.7 variants. Most participants were white British and females outnumbered males, and the authors suggested that clonal diversity may have been underestimated. Conclusions about previously exposed vaccinees are limited because only a handful of AZD1222 recipients were SARS-CoV-2 seropositive at baseline. After two AZD1222 doses, spike-specific TCR breadth and depth were significantly higher than at day 0 and than in MenACWY recipients. The whole spike protein was spanned by vaccine-associated CD4 TCRs, and dominant responses were seen in regions 160-218 and 743-854.

Reading from cysteine to phenylalanine, the CDR3 counts 14 amino acids. Only the CDR3 portion is preserved as DNA: 42 bases, with reading frame beginning at the first base. V loses 0 bases, J loses 9 bases, and the germline ends lie 16 bases apart. The germline V gene specifies SGHRS as CDR1 and YFSETQ as CDR2. This sample's time point label indicates: baseline before first vaccination. Samples from vaccinated people were obtained from the UK trials COV001 and COV002, which included a single-blind randomized controlled phase 2/3 trial of AZD1222 (ChAdOx1 nCoV-19) in healthy adults. For TCRbeta chain sequencing, PBMC samples were collected from trial participants at day 0 and at day 28 after the second dose. The CDR3 regions of human TCRbeta chains were subjected to immunosequencing. For the original study's pipeline: Repertoire TCRs were checked for matches against a reference library of SARS-CoV-2-specific TCRs that had been generated using the MIRA antigen-specificity platform. Breadth meant the fraction of unique TCRs that were SARS-CoV-2-associated, whereas depth meant the fraction of total T cells that were SARS-CoV-2-associated. Each spike-specific TCR was assigned to its reactive spike region and to a CD4 or CD8 class using the MIRA data. Log10-transformed breadth and depth values were compared by one-way ANOVA with Sidak's multiple comparisons tests. TCRdb retrieved this table from immuneACCESS and kept in-frame rearrangements only. Not all clones are present; in checked studies, unresolved V genes account for under half, and no reason is known for the remainder. V and J calls and clone size are as listed in that table; D and trimming were resolved from the DNA. The sample yields around 99,000 clones; about 92% were counted once. The ten top clones hold over 9.5% of the sample.

The clonotype was recovered from an adult in good health. The V and J segments used are TRBV5-1 and TRBJ2-7; the D gene cannot be named for sure. Sequenced material: peripheral blood, taken on day 0 of AZD1222 vaccination. The DNA sequence is TGCGCCAGCAGCTTGGGCAGGACCAGTCCCGGGCAGTACTTC. This yields the protein CASSLGRTSPGQYF.